This TCR beta chain was retrieved from a study of PD-L1 blockade in urothelial cancer. For the study at large: Anywhere from 0 to 3 prior chemotherapy regimens had been received by patients. Findings of the study overall: When measured at 3 weeks, tumor-associated blood clones expanded more in durable-benefit patients.

Method: immunoSEQ multiplex PCR; TCRdb's copy keeps in-frame clones and lacks some. The profile covers tens of thousands of clones, with 81% appearing a single time and 5% to 7% taken by the ten largest. Of note for this clone: No antigen is known for it.

The CDR3 extends over 16 amino acids. V lost 4 bases and J lost 0, with 14 bases in between. Germline V gene sequence: CDR1 SGHRS, CDR2 YFSETQ. The time point: pretreatment peripheral blood. Per patient, between 1 and 8 samples were collected at pretreatment and on-treatment time points. Here the sequenced sample was PBMCs, taken around atezolizumab (anti-PD-L1) treatment. The sequence derives from a man between 65 and 85 years old with urothelial cancer. This sequence joins TRBV5-1 and TRBJ2-1; perhaps TRBD2 as D (6 bases). The CDR3 protein is CASSPYTGGSYNEQFF. The CDR3 nucleotides read TGCGCCAGCAGCCCCTACACCGGGGGCTCCTACAATGAGCAGTTCTTC.